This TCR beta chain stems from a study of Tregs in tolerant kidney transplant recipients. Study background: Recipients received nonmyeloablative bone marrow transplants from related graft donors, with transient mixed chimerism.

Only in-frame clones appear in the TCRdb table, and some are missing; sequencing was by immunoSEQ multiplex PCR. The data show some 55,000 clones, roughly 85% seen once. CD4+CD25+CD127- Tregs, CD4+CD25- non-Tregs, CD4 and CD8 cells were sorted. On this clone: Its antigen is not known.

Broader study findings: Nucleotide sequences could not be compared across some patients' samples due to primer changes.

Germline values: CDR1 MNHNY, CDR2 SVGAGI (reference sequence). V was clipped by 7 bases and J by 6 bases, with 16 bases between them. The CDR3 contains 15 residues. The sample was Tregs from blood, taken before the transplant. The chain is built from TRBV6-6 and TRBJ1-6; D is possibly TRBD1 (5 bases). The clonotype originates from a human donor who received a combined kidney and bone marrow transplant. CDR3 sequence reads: CASTRVQGVNSPLHF. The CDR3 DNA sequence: TGTGCCAGCACACGGGTCCAGGGAGTTAATTCACCCCTCCACTTT.